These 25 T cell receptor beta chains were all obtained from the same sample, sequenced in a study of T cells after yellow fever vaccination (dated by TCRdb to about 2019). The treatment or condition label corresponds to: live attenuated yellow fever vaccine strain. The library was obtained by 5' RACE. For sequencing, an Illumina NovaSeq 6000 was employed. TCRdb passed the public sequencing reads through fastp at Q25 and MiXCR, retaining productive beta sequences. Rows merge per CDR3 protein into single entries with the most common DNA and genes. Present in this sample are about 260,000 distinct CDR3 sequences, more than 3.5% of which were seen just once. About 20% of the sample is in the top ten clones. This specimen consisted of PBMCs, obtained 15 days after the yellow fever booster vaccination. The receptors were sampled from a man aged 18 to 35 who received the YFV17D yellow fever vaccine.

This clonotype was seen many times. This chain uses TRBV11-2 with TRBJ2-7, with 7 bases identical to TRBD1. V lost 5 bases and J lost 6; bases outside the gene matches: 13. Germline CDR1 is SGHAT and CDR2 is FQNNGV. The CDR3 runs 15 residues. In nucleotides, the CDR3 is TGTGCCAGCAGCCCCCCAAGGGGGCGGACGTTCGAGCAGTACGTC. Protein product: CASSPPRGRTFEQYV.

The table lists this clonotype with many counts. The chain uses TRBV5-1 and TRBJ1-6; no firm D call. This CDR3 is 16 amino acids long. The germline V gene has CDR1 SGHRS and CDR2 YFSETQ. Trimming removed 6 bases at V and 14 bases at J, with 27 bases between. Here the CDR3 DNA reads TGCGCCAGCACCGACCTTATGGACGGAGGATTAGTTTCCCTCCACTTT. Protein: CASTDLMDGGLVSLHF.

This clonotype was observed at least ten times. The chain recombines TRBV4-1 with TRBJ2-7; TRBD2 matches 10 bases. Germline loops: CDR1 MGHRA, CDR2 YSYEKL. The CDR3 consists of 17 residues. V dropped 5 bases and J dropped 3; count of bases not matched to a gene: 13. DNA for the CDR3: TGCGCCAGCAGCTGGCGTTATAGCGGGGGGCTTTACTACGAGCAGTACGTC. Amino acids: CASSWRYSGGLYYEQYV.

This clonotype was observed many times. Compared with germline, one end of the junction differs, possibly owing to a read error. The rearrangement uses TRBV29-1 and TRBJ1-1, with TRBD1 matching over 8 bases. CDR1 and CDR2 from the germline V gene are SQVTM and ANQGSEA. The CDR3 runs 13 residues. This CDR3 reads CSVGGQVKTEAFF. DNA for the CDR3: TGCAGCGTTGGGGGACAGGTGAAAACTGAAGCTTTCTTT.

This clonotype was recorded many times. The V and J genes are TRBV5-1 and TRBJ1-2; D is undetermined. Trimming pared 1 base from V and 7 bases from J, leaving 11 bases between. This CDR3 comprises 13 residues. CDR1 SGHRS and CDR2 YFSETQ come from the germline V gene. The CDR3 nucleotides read TGCGCCAGCAGCTTGTTTTTAAACACTGGCTACACCTTC. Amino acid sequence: CASSLFLNTGYTF.

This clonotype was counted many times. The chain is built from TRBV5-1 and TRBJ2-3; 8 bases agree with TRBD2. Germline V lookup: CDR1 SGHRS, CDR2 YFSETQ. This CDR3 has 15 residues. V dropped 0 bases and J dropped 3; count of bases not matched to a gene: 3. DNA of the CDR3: TGCGCCAGCAGCTTGGGCGGGGGGCCTACAGATACGCAGTATTTT. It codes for CASSLGGGPTDTQYF.

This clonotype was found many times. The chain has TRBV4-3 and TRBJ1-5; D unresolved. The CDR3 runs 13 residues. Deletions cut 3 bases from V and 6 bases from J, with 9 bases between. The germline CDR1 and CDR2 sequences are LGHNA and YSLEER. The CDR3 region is CASSQGVGQPQHF. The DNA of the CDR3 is TGCGCCAGCAGCCAGGGCGTAGGTCAGCCCCAGCATTTT.

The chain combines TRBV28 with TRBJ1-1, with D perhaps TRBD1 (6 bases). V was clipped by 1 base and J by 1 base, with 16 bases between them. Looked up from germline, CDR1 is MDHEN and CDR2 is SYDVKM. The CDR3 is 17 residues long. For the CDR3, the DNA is TGTGCCAGCAGTTTATCGCAGGGGACAAATTGGAACACTGAAGCTTTCTTT. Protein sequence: CASSLSQGTNWNTEAFF. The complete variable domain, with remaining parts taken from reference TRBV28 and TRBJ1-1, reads DVKVTQSSRYLVKRTGEKVFLECVQDMDHENMFWYRQDPGLGLRLIYFSYDVKMKEKGDIPEGYSVSREKKERFSLILESASTNQTSMYLCASSLSQGTNWNTEAFFGQGTRLTVV.

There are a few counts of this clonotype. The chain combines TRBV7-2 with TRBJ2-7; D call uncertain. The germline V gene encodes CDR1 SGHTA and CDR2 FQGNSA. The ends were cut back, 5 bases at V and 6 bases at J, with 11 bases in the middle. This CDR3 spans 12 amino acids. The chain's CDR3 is CASSEVSLEQYF. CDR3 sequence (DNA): TGTGCCAGCAGCGAGGTCTCTCTCGAGCAGTACTTC.

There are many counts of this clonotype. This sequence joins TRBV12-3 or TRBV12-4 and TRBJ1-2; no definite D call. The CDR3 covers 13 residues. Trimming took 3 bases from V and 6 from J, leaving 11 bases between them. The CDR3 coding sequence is TGTGCCAGCAGTTTGCGGGGAGGTAATGGCTACACCTTC. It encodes CASSLRGGNGYTF.

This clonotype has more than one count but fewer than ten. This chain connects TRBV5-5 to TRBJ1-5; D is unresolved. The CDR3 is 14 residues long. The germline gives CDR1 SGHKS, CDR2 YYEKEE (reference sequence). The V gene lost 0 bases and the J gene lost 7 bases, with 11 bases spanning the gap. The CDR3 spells CASSLVPESQPQHF. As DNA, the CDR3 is TGTGCCAGCAGCTTGGTGCCAGAAAGCCAGCCCCAGCATTTT.

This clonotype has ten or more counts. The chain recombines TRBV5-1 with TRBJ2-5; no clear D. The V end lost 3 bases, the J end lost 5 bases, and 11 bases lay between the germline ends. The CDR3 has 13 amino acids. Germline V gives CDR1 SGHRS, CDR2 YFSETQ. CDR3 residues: CASSSELGETQYF. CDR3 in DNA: TGCGCCAGCAGCTCGGAATTAGGGGAGACCCAGTACTTC.

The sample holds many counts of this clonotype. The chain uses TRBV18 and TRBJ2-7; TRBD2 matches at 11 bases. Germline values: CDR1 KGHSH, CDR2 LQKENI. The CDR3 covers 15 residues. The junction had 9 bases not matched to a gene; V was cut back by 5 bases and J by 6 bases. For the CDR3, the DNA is TGTGCCAGCTCATCGACGCTAGCGGGGGGTGGCGAGCAGTACTTC. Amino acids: CASSSTLAGGGEQYF.

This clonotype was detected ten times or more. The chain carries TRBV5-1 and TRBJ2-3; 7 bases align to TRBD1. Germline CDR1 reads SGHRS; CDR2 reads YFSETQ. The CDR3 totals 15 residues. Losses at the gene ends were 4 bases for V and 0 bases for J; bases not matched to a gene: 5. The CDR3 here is CASSPTGLSTDTQYF. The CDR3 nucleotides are TGCGCCAGCAGCCCGACAGGGCTGAGCACAGATACGCAGTATTTT.

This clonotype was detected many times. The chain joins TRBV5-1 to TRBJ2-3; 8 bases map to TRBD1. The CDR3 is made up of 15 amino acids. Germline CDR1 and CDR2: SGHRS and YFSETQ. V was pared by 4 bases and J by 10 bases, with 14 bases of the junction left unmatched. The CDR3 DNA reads TGCGCCAGCAGCACGCGGACAGGGAATGAGAAGGCGCAGTATTTT. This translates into CASSTRTGNEKAQYF.

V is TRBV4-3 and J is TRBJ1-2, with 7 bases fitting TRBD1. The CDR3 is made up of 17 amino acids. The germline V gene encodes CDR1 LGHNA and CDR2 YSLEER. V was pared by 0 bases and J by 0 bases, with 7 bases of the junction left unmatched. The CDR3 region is CASSQDLCQGANYGYTF. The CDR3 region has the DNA TGCGCCAGCAGCCAAGATTTGTGCCAGGGGGCTAACTATGGCTACACCTTC.

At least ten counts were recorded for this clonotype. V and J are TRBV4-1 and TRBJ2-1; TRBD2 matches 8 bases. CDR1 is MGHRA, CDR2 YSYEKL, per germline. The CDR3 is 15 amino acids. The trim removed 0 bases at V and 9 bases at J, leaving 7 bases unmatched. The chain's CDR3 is CASSQDSGGAGEQFF. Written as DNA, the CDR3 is TGCGCCAGCAGCCAAGATTCCGGGGGGGCCGGTGAGCAGTTCTTC.

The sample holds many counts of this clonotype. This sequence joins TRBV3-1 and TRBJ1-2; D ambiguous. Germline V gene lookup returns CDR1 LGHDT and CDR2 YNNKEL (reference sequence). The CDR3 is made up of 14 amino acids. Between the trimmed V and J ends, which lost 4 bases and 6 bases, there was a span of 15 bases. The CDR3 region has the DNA TGTGCCAGCAGCCTACGGGGAGGGTCAGATGGCTACACCTTC. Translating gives CASSLRGGSDGYTF.

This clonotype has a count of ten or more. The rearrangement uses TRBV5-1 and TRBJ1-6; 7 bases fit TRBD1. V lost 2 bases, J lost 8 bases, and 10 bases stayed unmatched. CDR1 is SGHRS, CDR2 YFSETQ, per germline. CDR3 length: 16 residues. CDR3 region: CASSLGGRGEDSPLHF. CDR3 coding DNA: TGCGCCAGCAGCTTAGGGGGCCGGGGCGAAGATTCACCCCTCCACTTT.

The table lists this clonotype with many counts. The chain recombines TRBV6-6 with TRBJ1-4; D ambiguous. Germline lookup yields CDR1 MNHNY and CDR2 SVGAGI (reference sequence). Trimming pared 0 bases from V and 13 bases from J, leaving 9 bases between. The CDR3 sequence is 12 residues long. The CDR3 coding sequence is TGTGCCAGCAGTTACTCTTCGGCAGGACTGTTTTTT. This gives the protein CASSYSSAGLFF.

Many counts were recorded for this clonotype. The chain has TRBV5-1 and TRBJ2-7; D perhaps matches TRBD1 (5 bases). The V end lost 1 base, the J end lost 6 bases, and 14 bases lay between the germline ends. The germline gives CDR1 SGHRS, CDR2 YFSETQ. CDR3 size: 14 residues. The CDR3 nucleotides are TGCGCCAGCAGCTTGAGTACAGGAGACGCCGAGCAGTACGTC. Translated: CASSLSTGDAEQYV.

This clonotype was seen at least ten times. As DNA, the CDR3 is TGTGCCAGCTCAGAGTGGGTTAACTCCTACGAGCAGTACTTC. This translates into CASSEWVNSYEQYF. The chain has TRBV2 and TRBJ2-7; D ambiguous. This CDR3 comprises 14 residues. V dropped 8 bases and J dropped 0 bases, with 14 bases sitting between them. In germline, CDR1 is SNHLY, CDR2 FYNNEI.

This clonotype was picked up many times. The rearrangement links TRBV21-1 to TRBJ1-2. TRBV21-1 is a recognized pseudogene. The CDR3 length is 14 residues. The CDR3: CASSKEHPVYGYTF. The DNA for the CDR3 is TGTGCCAGCAGCAAAGAACATCCAGTCTATGGCTACACCTTC.

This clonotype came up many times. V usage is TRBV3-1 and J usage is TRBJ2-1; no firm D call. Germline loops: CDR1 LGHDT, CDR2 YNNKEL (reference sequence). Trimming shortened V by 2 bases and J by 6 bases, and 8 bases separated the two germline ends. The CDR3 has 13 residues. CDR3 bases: TGTGCCAGCAGCCAACTTGCGGTCAATGAGCAGTTCTTC. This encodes CASSQLAVNEQFF.

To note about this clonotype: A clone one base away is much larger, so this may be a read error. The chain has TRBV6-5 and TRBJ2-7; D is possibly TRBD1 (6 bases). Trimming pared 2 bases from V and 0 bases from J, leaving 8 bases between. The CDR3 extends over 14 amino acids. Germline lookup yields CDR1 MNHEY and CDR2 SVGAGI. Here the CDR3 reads CASSYNRVSYEQYF. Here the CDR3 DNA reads TGTGCCAGCAGTTACAACAGGGTCTCCTACGAGCAGTACTTC.